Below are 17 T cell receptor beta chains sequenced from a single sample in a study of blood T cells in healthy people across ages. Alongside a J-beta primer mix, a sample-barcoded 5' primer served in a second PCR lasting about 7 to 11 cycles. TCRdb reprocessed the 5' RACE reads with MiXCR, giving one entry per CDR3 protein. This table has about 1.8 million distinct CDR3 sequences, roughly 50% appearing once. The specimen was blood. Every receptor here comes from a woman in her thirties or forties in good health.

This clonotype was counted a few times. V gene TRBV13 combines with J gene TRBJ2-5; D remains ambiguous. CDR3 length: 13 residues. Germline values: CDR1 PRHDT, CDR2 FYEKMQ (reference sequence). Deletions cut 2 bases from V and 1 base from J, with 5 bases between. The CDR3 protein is CASSLMGQETQYF. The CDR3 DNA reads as TGTGCCAGCAGCTTAATGGGCCAAGAGACCCAGTACTTC.

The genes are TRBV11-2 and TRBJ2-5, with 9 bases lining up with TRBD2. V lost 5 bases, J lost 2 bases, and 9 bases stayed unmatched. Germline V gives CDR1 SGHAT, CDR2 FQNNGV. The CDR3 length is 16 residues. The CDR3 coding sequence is TGTGCCAGCAGCCGGGGGCTAGCGGGGCCACAAGAGACCCAGTACTTC. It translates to CASSRGLAGPQETQYF.

The CDR3: CTSNREPSSYNSPLHF. Here the CDR3 DNA reads TGCACCAGCAACAGGGAACCTAGCTCCTATAATTCACCCCTCCACTTT. V and J are TRBV1 and TRBJ1-6; the table's D call, TRBD1, has no DNA check behind it. TRBV1 corresponds to a pseudogene. This CDR3 spans 16 amino acids.

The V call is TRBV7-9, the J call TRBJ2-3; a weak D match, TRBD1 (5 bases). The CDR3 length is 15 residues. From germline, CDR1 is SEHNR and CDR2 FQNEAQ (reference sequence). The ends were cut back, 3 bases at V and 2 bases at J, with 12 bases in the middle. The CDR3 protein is CASSFFLGDTDTQYF. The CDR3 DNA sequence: TGTGCCAGCAGCTTCTTTTTAGGGGACACAGATACGCAGTATTTT.

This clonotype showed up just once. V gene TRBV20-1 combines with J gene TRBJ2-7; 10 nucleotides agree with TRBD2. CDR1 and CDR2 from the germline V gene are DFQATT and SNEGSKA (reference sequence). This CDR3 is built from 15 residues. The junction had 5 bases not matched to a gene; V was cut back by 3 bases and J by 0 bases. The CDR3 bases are TGCAGTGCTAGGCCCGGGACTAGCGACTCCTACGAGCAGTACTTC. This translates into CSARPGTSDSYEQYF.

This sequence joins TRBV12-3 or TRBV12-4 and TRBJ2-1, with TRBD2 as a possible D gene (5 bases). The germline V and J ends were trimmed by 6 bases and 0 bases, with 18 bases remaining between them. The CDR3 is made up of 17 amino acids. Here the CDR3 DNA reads TGTGCCAGCAGGCCCATCGCCGGGGTTAGCTCCTACAATGAGCAGTTCTTC. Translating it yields CASRPIAGVSSYNEQFF.

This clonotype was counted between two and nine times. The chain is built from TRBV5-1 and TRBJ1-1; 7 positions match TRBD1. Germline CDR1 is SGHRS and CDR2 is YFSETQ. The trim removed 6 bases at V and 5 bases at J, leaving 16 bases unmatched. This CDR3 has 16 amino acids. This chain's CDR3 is CASNMEEGGEWTEAFF. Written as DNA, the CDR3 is TGCGCCAGCAACATGGAAGAAGGGGGCGAGTGGACTGAAGCTTTCTTT.

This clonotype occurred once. The CDR3 protein is CASSQQSGGNYGYTF. The CDR3 DNA sequence: TGTGCCAGCAGCCAACAGTCAGGGGGGAACTATGGCTACACCTTC. The chain carries TRBV3-1 and TRBJ1-2, with TRBD1 matching 7 bases. V dropped 2 bases and J dropped 2; count of bases not matched to a gene: 5. Germline assignment: CDR1 LGHDT and CDR2 YNNKEL (reference sequence). The CDR3 has 15 residues.

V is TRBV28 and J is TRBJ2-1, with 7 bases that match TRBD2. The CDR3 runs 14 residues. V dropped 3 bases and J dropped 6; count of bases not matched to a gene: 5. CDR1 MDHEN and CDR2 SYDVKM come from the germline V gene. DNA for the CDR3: TGTGCCAGCAGTTTTCCGGGAGGAATCAATGAGCAGTTCTTC. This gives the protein CASSFPGGINEQFF.

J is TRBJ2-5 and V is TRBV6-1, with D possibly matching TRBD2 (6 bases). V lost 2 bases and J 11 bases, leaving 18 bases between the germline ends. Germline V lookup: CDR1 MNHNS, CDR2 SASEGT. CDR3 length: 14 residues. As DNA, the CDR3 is TGTGCCAGCAGTGAAATCCTAGCGAGCGATGAGCAGTACTTC. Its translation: CASSEILASDEQYF.

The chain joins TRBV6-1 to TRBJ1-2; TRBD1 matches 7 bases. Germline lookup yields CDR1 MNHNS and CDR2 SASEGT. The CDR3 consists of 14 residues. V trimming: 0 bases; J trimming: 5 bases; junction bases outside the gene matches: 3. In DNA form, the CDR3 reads TGTGCCAGCAGTGAAGCAGGACAGGTTTATGGCTACACCTTC. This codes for CASSEAGQVYGYTF.

CDR3 sequence reads: CSASPSHSGGAYEQYF. CDR3 nucleotides: TGCAGTGCTAGCCCCAGTCATAGCGGGGGGGCATACGAGCAGTACTTC. The J gene is TRBJ2-7, the V gene TRBV20-1, with 11 nucleotides matching TRBD2. The CDR3 spans 16 residues. Germline V gene sequence: CDR1 DFQATT, CDR2 SNEGSKA (reference sequence). The V segment lost 3 bases and the J segment 4 bases; nucleotides outside the gene matches: 11.

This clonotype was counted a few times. DNA for the CDR3: TGCAGTGCTAGAGTACTCAGGGCGTCCTTGAATGAGCAGTTCTTC. Encoded protein: CSARVLRASLNEQFF. V is TRBV20-1 and J is TRBJ2-1; D might be TRBD1 (5 bases). The CDR3 runs 15 residues. The ends were cut back, 1 base at V and 7 bases at J, with 17 bases in the middle. Looked up from germline, CDR1 is DFQATT and CDR2 is SNEGSKA (reference sequence).

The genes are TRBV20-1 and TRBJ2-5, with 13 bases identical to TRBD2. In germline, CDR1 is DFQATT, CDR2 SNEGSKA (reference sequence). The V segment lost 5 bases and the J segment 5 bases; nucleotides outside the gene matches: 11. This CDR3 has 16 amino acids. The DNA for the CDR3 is TGCAGTGCTTCGTCCGGGACTAGCGGGGCCGGGGAGACCCAGTACTTC. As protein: CSASSGTSGAGETQYF.

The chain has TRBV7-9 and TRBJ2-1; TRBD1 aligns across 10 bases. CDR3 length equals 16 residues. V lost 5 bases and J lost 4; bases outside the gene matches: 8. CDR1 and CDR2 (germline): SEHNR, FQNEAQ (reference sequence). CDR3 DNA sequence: TGTGCCAGCAGCCTAGACAGGGGGCCGCGGTACAATGAGCAGTTCTTC. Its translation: CASSLDRGPRYNEQFF. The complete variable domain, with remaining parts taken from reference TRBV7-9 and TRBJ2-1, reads DTGVSQNPRHKITKRGQNVTFRCDPISEHNRLYWYRQTLGQGPEFLTYFQNEAQLEKSRLLSDRFSAERPKGSFSTLEIQRTEQGDSAMYLCASSLDRGPRYNEQFFGPGTRLTVL.

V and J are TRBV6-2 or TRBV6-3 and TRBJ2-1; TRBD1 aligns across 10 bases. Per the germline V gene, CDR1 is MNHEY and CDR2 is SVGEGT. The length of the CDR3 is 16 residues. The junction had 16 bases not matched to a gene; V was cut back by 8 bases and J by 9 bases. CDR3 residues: CASQVQGTGERIEQFF. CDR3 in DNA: TGTGCCAGCCAAGTCCAGGGGACAGGGGAACGAATTGAGCAGTTCTTC.

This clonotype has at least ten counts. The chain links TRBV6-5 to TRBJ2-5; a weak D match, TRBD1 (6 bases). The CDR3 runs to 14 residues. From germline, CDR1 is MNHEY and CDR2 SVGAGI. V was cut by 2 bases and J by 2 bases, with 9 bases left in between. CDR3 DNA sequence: TGTGCCAGCAGTTACGGGACACGACAAGAGACCCAGTACTTC. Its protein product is CASSYGTRQETQYF.